The 18 T cell receptor beta chains reported below all come from one sample, sequenced in a study of blood T cell repertoires in COVID-19. TCRdb keeps only in-frame clones here, not all; method: immunoSEQ multiplex PCR. The sample lists more than 120,000 clones, approximately 89% occurring once. The sample taken for sequencing was peripheral blood. These receptors all stem from a human donor in a cohort sampled during active COVID-19.

V and J are TRBV7-9 and TRBJ2-5; 7 bases agree with TRBD2. The CDR3 length is 13 residues. The germline CDR1 and CDR2 sequences are SEHNR and FQNEAQ (reference sequence). J lost 6 bases, V lost 4 bases, and 5 bases had no gene match. The CDR3 nucleotides are TGTGCCAGCAGCTCCGGACTAGTGAAGACCCAGTACTTC. It yields the protein CASSSGLVKTQYF. The whole variable domain, filled in from reference TRBV7-9 and TRBJ2-5, reads DTGVSQNPRHKITKRGQNVTFRCDPISEHNRLYWYRQTLGQGPEFLTYFQNEAQLEKSRLLSDRFSAERPKGSFSTLEIQRTEQGDSAMYLCASSSGLVKTQYFGPGTRLLVL.

The rearrangement links TRBV14 to TRBJ1-6, with 8 bases lining up with TRBD1. This CDR3 region has 16 residues. Germline V gives CDR1 SGHDN, CDR2 FVKESK. After removal of 1 base from V and 7 bases from J, the junction contained 6 bases not matched to a gene. The CDR3 DNA sequence: TGTGCCAGCAGCCAAGGGACAGGGAAAACGAATTCACCCCTCCACTTT. Translation gives CASSQGTGKTNSPLHF. Using reference TRBV14 and TRBJ1-6 for the parts outside the CDR3, the full variable domain is EAGVTQFPSHSVIEKGQTVTLRCDPISGHDNLYWYRRVMGKEIKFLLHFVKESKQDESGMPNNRFLAERTGGTYSTLKVQPAELEDSGVYFCASSQGTGKTNSPLHFGNGTRLTVT.

The chain combines TRBV3-1 (or the pseudogene TRBV3-2) with TRBJ1-5; tentatively, D is TRBD1 (6 bases). CDR3 length: 21 amino acids. Germline V CDR1 and CDR2: LGHDT, YNNKEL (reference sequence). The V gene lost 5 bases and the J gene lost 0 bases, with 29 bases spanning the gap. The CDR3 DNA reads as TGTGCCAGCAGCGCATCAACGTCCTGGGGGATGGGGGCCTATAGCAATCAGCCCCAGCATTTT. As protein: CASSASTSWGMGAYSNQPQHF.

The J gene is TRBJ2-4, the V gene TRBV6-4; 8 nucleotides line up with TRBD1. Unmatched junction bases numbered 9, after V lost 8 bases and J lost 9 bases. This CDR3 contains 13 residues. The V gene's germline CDR1 is MRHNA and CDR2 SNTAGT. CDR3 in amino acids: CASPAGQDVIQYF. CDR3 nucleotides: TGTGCCAGCCCTGCGGGACAGGACGTCATTCAGTACTTC.

The CDR3: CASREGLYYGYTF. CDR3 DNA sequence: TGTGCCAGCAGGGAGGGCTTGTACTATGGCTACACCTTC. The chain joins TRBV6-5 to TRBJ1-2; D is undetermined. V was clipped by 6 bases and J by 3 bases, with 11 bases between them. Germline lookup yields CDR1 MNHEY and CDR2 SVGAGI. This CDR3 is built from 13 residues.

This chain joins TRBV5-1 and TRBJ2-1; TRBD1 is a possible D gene (6 bases). The CDR3 length is 15 residues. Germline V CDR1 and CDR2: SGHRS, YFSETQ. Trimming removed 2 bases from V and 4 bases from J, with 13 bases in between. The CDR3 region is CASSFTGSSYNEQFF. The CDR3 DNA sequence: TGCGCCAGCAGCTTTACAGGGAGCTCTTACAATGAGCAGTTCTTC.

The gene calls are TRBV19 and TRBJ2-1; 9 bases are a match to TRBD1. Germline lookup yields CDR1 LNHDA and CDR2 SQIVND (reference sequence). This CDR3 region has 15 residues. The J segment lost 6 bases and the V segment lost 2 bases, leaving 5 bases of the junction unmatched. The CDR3 nucleotides read TGTGCCAGTAGTATACCGGGACAGGGTTTCAATGAGCAGTTCTTC. It specifies CASSIPGQGFNEQFF.

The chain recombines TRBV14 with TRBJ1-6, with 9 bases lining up with TRBD1. The CDR3 contains 15 residues. J lost 7 bases, V lost 4 bases, and 5 bases had no gene match. Germline-derived CDR1 and CDR2 are SGHDN and FVKESK. CDR3 region: CASSPTGGLNSPLHF. The DNA for the CDR3 is TGTGCCAGCAGCCCCACAGGGGGCCTAAATTCACCCCTCCACTTT.

This clone was detected only once. The chain recombines TRBV4-1 with TRBJ1-1, with 8 bases identical to TRBD1. The V gene end was trimmed by 0 bases and the J gene end by 4 bases; junction bases not matched to a gene: 4. The CDR3 is 15 residues long. Germline assignment: CDR1 MGHRA and CDR2 YSYEKL. DNA for the CDR3: TGCGCCAGCAGCCAAGATCGGACAGGGTTCACTGAAGCTTTCTTT. Its protein is CASSQDRTGFTEAFF.

This chain joins TRBV5-1 and TRBJ2-7; 10 nucleotides line up with TRBD1. The CDR3 has 13 residues. The junction had 0 bases not matched to a gene; V was cut back by 3 bases and J by 3 bases. CDR1 is SGHRS, CDR2 YFSETQ, per germline. The CDR3 region is CASSWTGGYEQYF. Written as DNA, the CDR3 is TGCGCCAGCAGCTGGACAGGGGGCTACGAGCAGTACTTC.

This clone has a handful of counts. The genes are TRBV7-9 and TRBJ1-2; the match to TRBD1 covers 9 bases. V shed 1 base, J shed 6 bases, and the junction held 6 bases outside the gene matches. CDR1 and CDR2 (germline): SEHNR, FQNEAQ (reference sequence). The CDR3 covers 15 residues. The CDR3 coding sequence is TGTGCCAGCAGCTTAGGGACAGGGGAGGTGGATGGCTACACCTTC. Encoded protein: CASSLGTGEVDGYTF. Variable domain in full (rest from reference TRBV7-9 and TRBJ1-2): DTGVSQNPRHKITKRGQNVTFRCDPISEHNRLYWYRQTLGQGPEFLTYFQNEAQLEKSRLLSDRFSAERPKGSFSTLEIQRTEQGDSAMYLCASSLGTGEVDGYTFGSGTRLTVV.

For this clone: The sample holds other DNA sequences that translate to the same CDR3. The V call is TRBV9, the J call TRBJ1-5, with a weak D call TRBD1 (6 bases). Germline V gives CDR1 SGDLS, CDR2 YYNGEE. The CDR3 runs to 14 residues. The V gene lost 0 bases and the J gene lost 2 bases, with 6 bases spanning the gap. DNA of the CDR3: TGTGCCAGCAGCGTAGGACAGGGCAATCAGCCCCAGCATTTT. It specifies CASSVGQGNQPQHF.

The V and J genes are TRBV5-6 and TRBJ1-2; possibly TRBD1 for D (6 bases). CDR3 length equals 13 residues. The V end was cut by 7 bases, the J end by 4 bases, with 14 bases between. Germline lookup yields CDR1 SGHDT and CDR2 YYEEEE. The CDR3 loop is CASQQGGGYGYTF. The CDR3 DNA reads as TGTGCCAGCCAACAGGGAGGGGGCTATGGCTACACCTTC. Combining the CDR3 with reference TRBV5-6 and TRBJ1-2 gives the whole variable domain DAGVTQSPTHLIKTRGQQVTLRCSPKSGHDTVSWYQQALGQGPQFIFQYYEEEERQRGNFPDRFSGHQFPNYSSELNVNALLLGDSALYLCASQQGGGYGYTFGSGTRLTVV.

J is TRBJ2-2 and V is TRBV19; D not resolved. The CDR3 length is 15 residues. The germline V gene has CDR1 LNHDA and CDR2 SQIVND (reference sequence). The germline V and J ends were trimmed by 4 bases and 7 bases, with 16 bases remaining between them. CDR3 coding DNA: TGTGCCAGTAGTAGCATGGGCCAGTATCTCGGGGAGCTGTTTTTT. Its protein product is CASSSMGQYLGELFF.

The chain is built from TRBV5-1 and TRBJ1-2, with 8 positions matching TRBD1. The CDR3 contains 14 residues. Germline V lookup: CDR1 SGHRS, CDR2 YFSETQ. The V gene end was trimmed by 0 bases and the J gene end by 2 bases; junction bases not matched to a gene: 0. Here the CDR3 reads CASSLGDRNYGYTF. CDR3 DNA sequence: TGCGCCAGCAGCTTGGGGGACAGGAACTATGGCTACACCTTC. The whole variable domain, remainder taken from reference TRBV5-1 and TRBJ1-2, is KAGVTQTPRYLIKTRGQQVTLSCSPISGHRSVSWYQQTPGQGLQFLFEYFSETQRNKGNFPGRFSGRQFSNSRSEMNVSTLELGDSALYLCASSLGDRNYGYTFGSGTRLTVV.

The chain carries TRBV3-1 (or the pseudogene TRBV3-2) and TRBJ2-1; a possible D gene is TRBD2 (6 bases). V was clipped by 1 base and J by 3 bases, with 16 bases between them. CDR3 length: 17 amino acids. Germline assignment: CDR1 LGHDT and CDR2 YNNKEL (reference sequence). The CDR3 DNA reads TGTGCCAGCAGCCAAGTATCCGGAGGGGCCCTCTACAATGAGCAGTTCTTC. Its protein product is CASSQVSGGALYNEQFF.

The DNA for the CDR3 is TGTGCCAGCAGTCCGGGACACCAGCAGTACTTC. Translation gives CASSPGHQQYF. V gene TRBV25-1 combines with J gene TRBJ2-7, with a possible D match to TRBD1 (6 bases). The CDR3 totals 11 residues. Germline CDR1 reads MGHDK; CDR2 reads SYGVNS. The V gene lost 5 bases and the J gene lost 8 bases, with 10 bases spanning the gap.

The J gene is TRBJ2-5, the V gene TRBV5-4; 7 bases fit TRBD2. J lost 9 bases, V lost 0 bases, and 11 bases had no gene match. Germline CDR1 is SGHNT and CDR2 is YYREEE (reference sequence). The CDR3 loop spans 15 amino acids. CDR3 protein: CASSLAGLGPVAQYF. Written as DNA, the CDR3 is TGTGCCAGCAGCTTGGCCGGACTAGGGCCTGTGGCCCAGTACTTC.